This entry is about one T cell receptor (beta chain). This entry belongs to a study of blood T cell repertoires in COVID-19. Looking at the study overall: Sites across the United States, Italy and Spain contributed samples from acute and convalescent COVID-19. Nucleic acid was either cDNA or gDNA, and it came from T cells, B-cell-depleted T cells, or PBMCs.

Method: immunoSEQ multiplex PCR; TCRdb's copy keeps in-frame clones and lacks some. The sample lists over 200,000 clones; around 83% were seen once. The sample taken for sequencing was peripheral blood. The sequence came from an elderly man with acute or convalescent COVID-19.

CDR3 region: CASSFTRQGAAGNTIYF. The CDR3 region has the DNA TGTGCCAGCAGTTTTACACGACAGGGGGCAGCTGGAAACACCATATATTTT. This chain uses TRBV28 with TRBJ1-3, with 10 bases aligning to TRBD1. Germline V lookup: CDR1 MDHEN, CDR2 SYDVKM. J was trimmed by 2 bases and V by 3 bases; bases with no gene match: 7. This CDR3 is 17 amino acids long. Combining the CDR3 with reference TRBV28 and TRBJ1-3 gives the whole variable domain DVKVTQSSRYLVKRTGEKVFLECVQDMDHENMFWYRQDPGLGLRLIYFSYDVKMKEKGDIPEGYSVSREKKERFSLILESASTNQTSMYLCASSFTRQGAAGNTIYFGEGSWLTVV.